This T cell receptor (beta chain) was observed in a study of T cells in Graves' hyperthyroidism and ophthalmopathy (dated by TCRdb to the late 2010s). Some background on the complete study: Peripheral blood was sampled at the time of initial diagnosis, prior to any treatment. The study also compared thyroid tissue and blood T-cell repertoires from several Graves' hyperthyroidism patients. Prospective prediction of ophthalmopathy was tested in an independent validation cohort of 18 hyperthyroidism patients and 17 patients who later progressed to ophthalmopathy. A discovery cohort of about a hundred patients, roughly 40 with Graves' ophthalmopathy and about 58 with stable Graves' hyperthyroidism, was used to find distinguishing TCR V-J signatures. The 100 discovery patients were randomly split 7:3 into training and test sets. After blood sampling, hyperthyroidism patients were treated with methimazole at a starting dose of 30 mg daily, and ophthalmopathy patients were treated with high-dose intravenous methylprednisolone. TCR Vbeta CDR3 sequencing of approximately 140 peripheral blood samples (fewer than 45 ophthalmopathy, approximately 80 hyperthyroidism and around 17 progressor patients) is reported in the paper. Study-wide findings and limitations: In validation, the model predicted progression to ophthalmopathy a median of about 6.8 months before onset, with roughly 70% sensitivity and 72.22% specificity. Sample size was not statistically predetermined, and investigators were not blinded to group allocation. Most expanded thyroid clonotypes (frequency above 0.001) were also found in blood, which suggests that blood repertoires may mirror thyroid immune responses. Ophthalmopathy was separated from stable hyperthyroidism by a 13 V-J signature model, with 85% to 90% sensitivity and approximately 84% specificity obtained in cross-validation and 80%/75% obtained in testing.

From the germline V gene, CDR1 is SNHLY and CDR2 is FYNNEI. Including cysteine and phenylalanine, the CDR3 has 14 amino acids. Only the CDR3 region is kept as DNA, spanning 42 bases read in frame from base 1. V and J are trimmed by 7 bases and 4 bases, and the gene matches miss 8 bases of the junction. Details on this clonotype: It has no known antigen specificity. Per-base quality was not reported, and no clone a single base away is much larger than it.

The hyperthyroidism patients were between 18 and 65 years old and newly diagnosed, with a disease duration of less than 2 months. Any patient with an uncontrolled infection, another autoimmune disease, pregnancy or lactation was excluded. Diagnoses relied on clinical symptoms, serum thyroxine and TRAb, thyroid ultrasound and orbital computed tomography. For progressor patients, blood was drawn at the first diagnosis of hyperthyroidism, before any ophthalmopathy symptoms had appeared. PBMCs were isolated from roughly 10 ml of fresh peripheral blood by Ficoll-Paque density gradient centrifugation. Progressor patients were initially diagnosed with Graves' hyperthyroidism and developed ophthalmopathy during follow-up. Total RNA was extracted using Trizol reagent, and RNA quality was assessed on an Agilent 2100 Bioanalyzer. The TCR beta CDR3 regions were amplified from RNA transcripts. A first-round RT-PCR of the TCR CDR3 used the HTBI primer set with the Qiagen OneStep RT-PCR kit. A second multiplex PCR round built the libraries, followed by size selection and purification. Sequencing of the libraries was done on an Illumina HiSeq2000 using paired-end 100 bp reads. On the study's bioinformatics: SOAPnuke was used to process the raw data, throwing out any read that contained adapters or uncalled bases, had a mean Phred below 15, or lacked an exact constant-primer or identifier match. COPE v1.2.5 was used to merge the high-quality paired reads, and each unique nucleotide sequence was defined as a clonotype. Clonotypes were aligned to IMGT TRBV, TRBD and TRBJ reference segments using MiTCR v1.1. The analysis was restricted to V-J combinations with a frequency above 0.0001, which together covered 99.2% of the repertoires. A TCS score was defined as the ratio of F50 (clonal expansion) to E x V (chaos), with BLOSUM62-based TCRdist applied between CDR3 peptides within each V-J. Welch's t-statistics and random forest reduced around 510 V-J features to 10 to 15, which were used in a naive Bayes classifier (R e1071). The public reads were quality trimmed at Q25 with fastp and then assembled into clones with MiXCR by TCRdb, keeping productive beta chains. Duplicate CDR3 protein sequences are folded into a single record with the most common DNA and genes. TCRdb's processing, not the study's, gives the V and J calls here. This sample lists fewer than 900,000 distinct CDR3 sequences; about 17% were detected once. Over 15% of the sample comes from the top ten.

Sequencing used blood. The rearrangement combines TRBV2 with TRBJ1-2, with 8 bases matching TRBD1. This clonotype was sampled from a woman in her forties or fifties with Graves' hyperthyroidism that later progressed to Graves' ophthalmopathy. The CDR3 loop reads CASTSGTGSYGYTF. The DNA is TGTGCCAGCACTTCCGGGACAGGTAGCTATGGCTACACCTTC.